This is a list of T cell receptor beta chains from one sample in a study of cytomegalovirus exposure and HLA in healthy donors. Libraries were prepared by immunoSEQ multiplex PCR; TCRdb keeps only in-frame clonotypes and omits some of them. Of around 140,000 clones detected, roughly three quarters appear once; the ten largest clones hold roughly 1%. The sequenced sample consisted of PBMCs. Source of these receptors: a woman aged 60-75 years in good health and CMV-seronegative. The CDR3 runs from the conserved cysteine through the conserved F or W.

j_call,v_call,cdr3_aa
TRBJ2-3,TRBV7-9,CASSLGTGVADTQYF
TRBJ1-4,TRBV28,CASSSRTGSIPNEKLFF
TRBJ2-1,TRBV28,CASSPTSGGYNEQFF
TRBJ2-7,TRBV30,CAWSVGHYEQYF
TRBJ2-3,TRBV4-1,CASSQVASGGASTDTQYF
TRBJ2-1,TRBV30,CAWGGDNEQFF
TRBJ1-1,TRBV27,CASSPRGRGVVAFF
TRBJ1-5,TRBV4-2,CASSHSTGNNQPQHF
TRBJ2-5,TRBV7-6,CASSPLAGTRETQYF
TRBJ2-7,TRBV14,CASSQALDNPYEQYF
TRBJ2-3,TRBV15,CATSRDRTSGSKDTQYF
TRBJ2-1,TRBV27,CASRPVLAGVNEQFF
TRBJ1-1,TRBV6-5,CASRLRDRGNTEAFF
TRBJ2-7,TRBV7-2,CASSPPRGGEQYF
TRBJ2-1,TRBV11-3,CASSPTPAAEQFF
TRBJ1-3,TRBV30,CAWSSGNSGNTIYF
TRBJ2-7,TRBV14,CASSQEPGLMGYEQYF
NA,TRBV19,CASNRGQGPYEQYF
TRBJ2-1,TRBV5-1,CASSLAGSSYNEQFF
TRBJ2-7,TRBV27,CASSLSRGSSYEQYF
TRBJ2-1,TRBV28,CASPPPGGFFILGNEQFF
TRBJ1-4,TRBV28,CASSFGQSLATNEKLFF
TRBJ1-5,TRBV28,CASSLWQDNQPQHF
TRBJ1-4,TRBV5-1,CASSNGTGAMSRKLFF
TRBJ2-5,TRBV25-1,CASSEVAGGVETQYF
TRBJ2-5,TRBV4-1,CASSQEGLAGTQTQYF